This T cell receptor beta chain originates from a study of shared clonotypes between healthy human individuals. Study as a whole: The cohort had a couple of women and a few men, ages 18 to 49.

The protocol was immunoSEQ multiplex PCR, while the TCRdb copy is restricted to in-frame clones and leaves out a portion. Of about 2.4 million clones listed, approximately 94% are singletons. The germline gives CDR1 MGHDK, CDR2 SYGVNS. Trimming took 3 bases from V and 5 from J, leaving 8 bases between them. This CDR3 is built from 13 residues. Comments on this clone: The antigen remains unidentified.

Notes on the study in general: Compared with clonotypes that all four donors shared, non-shared clonotypes had lower generation probabilities. Clonotype sharing among donors was thought likely to change with sequencing depth. Memory subsets generally showed lower estimated richness than naive subsets.

This receptor was identified in a man younger than 30 in good health. This chain uses TRBV25-1 with TRBJ1-3; D is undetermined. The sample taken for sequencing was naive CD4+ T cells sorted from blood. Specified subset: CD45RA+ positively selected. The CDR3 sequence: CASSDIGRNTIYF. Written as DNA, the CDR3 is TGTGCCAGCAGTGACATTGGTAGAAACACCATATATTTT.